This is a list of T cell receptor beta chains from one sample in a study of graft-versus-host responses after intestinal transplantation. These receptors' antigens are unknown. TCRdb keeps only in-frame clones here, not all; method: immunoSEQ multiplex PCR. The sample lists about 98,000 clones; roughly four fifths were seen once. The sample was unstimulated CD8+ T cells sorted from spleen or lymph node cells, taken before intestinal transplant. Source of these receptors: a human donor who received an intestinal transplant. The CDR3 runs from the conserved cysteine through the conserved F or W. The order of the fields is clone size, D gene, J gene, V gene, CDR3 DNA, CDR3 protein. The D gene is left open where the match is weak. The listing skips clone size in some rows; elsewhere it reads once, few, many or a size class.

- - TRBJ2-5 TRBV15 TGTGCCACCAGCAGAGATCCCCCCCGCAGGACGGAGACCCAGTACTTC CATSRDPPRRTETQYF
- - TRBJ2-7 TRBV28 TGTGCCAGCAGCTCTCGGGTCATCCGATCTGGGACTGGCGGTTCCTACGAGCAGTACTTC CASSSRVIRSGTGGSYEQYF
- - TRBJ2-7 TRBV6-6 TGTGCCAGCAGTTACTTGGGGCACTACGAGCAGTACTTC CASSYLGHYEQYF
- - TRBJ1-5 TRBV12-5 TGTGCTAGTGGCTTGGCTCCTCTGTTTGGGCCCCTTTTTAGCAATCAGCCCCAGCATTTT CASGLAPLFGPLFSNQPQHF
- - TRBJ2-5 TRBV13 TGTGCCAGCAGCTTAGCCCAAGGAGAGACCCAGTACTTC CASSLAQGETQYF
- TRBD2 TRBJ2-7 TRBV4-1 TGCGCCAGCAGCCAAGCTAGCGGGGTCTACGAGCAGTACTTC CASSQASGVYEQYF
few TRBD1 TRBJ2-7 TRBV5-4 TGTGCCAGCAGCCCCAGACAGGGGGCGCCTGCCGAGCAGTACTTC CASSPRQGAPAEQYF
- - TRBJ1-2 TRBV5-6 TGTGCCAGCAGCTTGCCCAGCTATGGCTACACCTTC CASSLPSYGYTF
- - TRBJ2-7 TRBV4-1 TGCGCCAGCAGCCAAGAAGGAGGGTTAGCCTACGAGCAGTACTTC CASSQEGGLAYEQYF
- TRBD2 TRBJ2-7 TRBV28 TGTGCCAGCAGTTGGACTAGAGCAAAAAATCATAACTACGAGCAGTACTTC CASSWTRAKNHNYEQYF
- TRBD1 TRBJ1-2 TRBV2 TGTGCCAGGGGGTGGGGACAGGGACCCTATGGCTACACCTTC CARGWGQGPYGYTF
once TRBD2 TRBJ2-3 TRBV5-6 TGTGCCAGCAGACTAAGCGGGGAGCGCATGGATACGCAGTATTTT CASRLSGERMDTQYF
- - TRBJ2-7 TRBV5-4 TGTGCCAGCAGCTTAGGGGCGGGCGAGGAAAGGTTC CASSLGAGEERF
- - TRBJ2-1 TRBV29-1 TGCAGCGTTGAACTGGACAGAACCTACAATGAGCAGTTCTTC CSVELDRTYNEQFF
- TRBD1 TRBJ2-7 TRBV4-1 TGCGCCAGCAGCCTCGGACAGGGGCCGGACGAGCAGTACTTC CASSLGQGPDEQYF
- TRBD1 TRBJ1-5 TRBV28 TGTGCCAGCAGTACAGGGGCTGGGGGCAATCAGCCCCAGCATTTT CASSTGAGGNQPQHF
- TRBD1 TRBJ1-2 TRBV11-2 TGTGCCAGCACCATTATCGACAGGGAGGATAACTATGGCTACACCTTC CASTIIDREDNYGYTF
- - TRBJ2-7 TRBV7-9 TGTGCCAGCAGCTTACGAGGGGCGGGCTACGAGCAGTACTTC CASSLRGAGYEQYF
- - TRBJ2-4 TRBV15 TGTGCCACCAGCAGATCGGGACTCCCCAAAAACATTCAGTACTTC CATSRSGLPKNIQYF
- TRBD2 TRBJ2-1 TRBV6-1 TGTGCCAGCAGCTCGACTAGCGGGGGTTACAATGAGCAGTTCTTC CASSSTSGGYNEQFF
- TRBD2 TRBJ2-1 TRBV7-7 TGTGCTAGCAGCTTAGGAGGGACTAGGGATGAGCAGTTCTTC CASSLGGTRDEQFF
- TRBD1 TRBJ1-1 TRBV4-2 TGTGCCAGCAGCCAACCCGGGACAGCCAACACTGAAGCTTTCTTT CASSQPGTANTEAFF
- TRBD1 TRBJ1-4 TRBV2 TGTGCCAGCAGGACAACCTTCGACAGGGTTGAAAAACTGTTTTTT CASRTTFDRVEKLFF
- TRBD1 TRBJ2-7 TRBV15 TGTGCCACCAGCAGGGGTCAGGGGGCAACGGCCGAGCAGTACTTC CATSRGQGATAEQYF
- - TRBJ2-1 TRBV11-2 TGTGCCAGCAGCTTAAACGGACAGACATCCTACAATGAGCAGTTCTTC CASSLNGQTSYNEQFF
- - TRBJ2-3 TRBV25-1 TGTGCCAGCAGTATCACTCACGCAGATACGCAGTATTTT CASSITHADTQYF
once TRBD1 TRBJ1-1 TRBV10-3 TGTGCCATCAGCCGACAGGGGGCCGATCATACTGAAGCTTTCTTT CAISRQGADHTEAFF
- TRBD1 TRBJ2-7 TRBV28 TGTGCCAGCATTGGCCAGGGGGCGTGGGAGCAGTACTTC CASIGQGAWEQYF
- - TRBJ2-7 TRBV5-5 TGTGCCAGCAGCTCGGAGGGGATGGGGGAACTATACGAGCAGTACTTC CASSSEGMGELYEQYF
- - TRBJ1-2 TRBV7-3 TGTGCCAGCAGCTTAGACCGTTCCTATGGCTACACCTTC CASSLDRSYGYTF
- TRBD2 TRBJ2-1 TRBV7-9 TGTGCCAGCAGCTTATTACTAGCGGGTAGGAATGAGCAGTTCTTC CASSLLLAGRNEQFF
- - TRBJ2-3 TRBV7-2 TGTGCCAGCAGCTTAGCCCTCTTAGTGTTAAATACGCAGTATTTT CASSLALLVLNTQYF
- - TRBJ1-2 TRBV7-9 TGTGCCAGCAGCATCGCAGCCCTCTATGGCTACACCTTC CASSIAALYGYTF
- TRBD1 TRBJ2-7 TRBV27 TGTGCCAGCAGTTTAGAGGGGGCCCCCTACGAGCAGTACTTC CASSLEGAPYEQYF
- - TRBJ2-7 TRBV7-2 TGTGCCAGCAGTGACAGGTTTGTCTCCGAGCAGTACTTC CASSDRFVSEQYF
- - TRBJ2-1 TRBV5-6 TGTGCCAGCAGCTTGGAGTTGGGGAGAAATGAGCAGTTCTTC CASSLELGRNEQFF
medium-sized - TRBJ2-7 TRBV14 TGTGCCAGCAGCCACGGACGGGACTACGAGCAGTACTTC CASSHGRDYEQYF
few - TRBJ2-5 TRBV28 TGTGCCAGCAGTTCCCCGGAAGGGGGGTACCAAGAGACCCAGTACTTC CASSSPEGGYQETQYF
- - TRBJ2-5 TRBV6-6 TGTGCCAGCAGTCAAAACAGGGCCCAGTACTTC CASSQNRAQYF
- - TRBJ2-7 TRBV7-9 TGTGCCAGCAGCCCAGGGACAAGTGAGCAGTACTTC CASSPGTSEQYF
- - TRBJ2-2 TRBV6-1 TGTGCCAGCAGTGAAATAGAGGGTGACCTTATGACCGGGGAGCTGTTTTTT CASSEIEGDLMTGELFF
- TRBD1 TRBJ1-1 TRBV7-9 TGTGCCAGCAGCTTACTGCAGGGGGAGAACACTGAAGCTTTCTTT CASSLLQGENTEAFF
- - TRBJ1-2 TRBV27 TGTGCCAGCAGTTATACTGTGGCTGGAGGCTACACCTTC CASSYTVAGGYTF
- TRBD1 TRBJ1-4 TRBV2 TGTGCCAGCGAGGGGGACAGTATAGCATCTGAAAAACTGTTTTTT CASEGDSIASEKLFF
- - TRBJ2-7 TRBV6-6 TGTGCCAGCAGTTACACGAACCGGGACATCGCCTACGAGCAGTACTTC CASSYTNRDIAYEQYF
once - TRBJ2-1 TRBV7-9 TGTGCCAGCAGCTTAATGGTCGGGGAGGCCCTGATCGAGCAGTTCTTC CASSLMVGEALIEQFF
- TRBD2 TRBJ2-7 TRBV4-1 TGCGCCAGCAGCTACACTAGCGACCCCTCCTACGAGCAGTACTTC CASSYTSDPSYEQYF
- TRBD1 TRBJ1-6 TRBV6-5 TGTGCCAGCAGTTACGGGACAGGGGGCTATTCACCCCTCCACTTT CASSYGTGGYSPLHF
- TRBD1 TRBJ2-7 TRBV4-1 TGCGCCAGCAGCCAAGAACAGGGGCCCTCCTACGAGCAGTACTTC CASSQEQGPSYEQYF
- TRBD1 TRBJ1-2 TRBV6-5 TGTGCCAGCAGTCACGGACAGGACGGCCCGTATGGCTACACCTTC CASSHGQDGPYGYTF
- - TRBJ1-2 TRBV4-2 TGTGCCAGCAGCCACGTCGACGGCAGCGGTCTATGGAGCTACACCTTC CASSHVDGSGLWSYTF
once - TRBJ2-2 TRBV7-4 TGTGCCAGCAGGATAAAAATCACCGGGGAGCTGTTTTTT CASRIKITGELFF
- TRBD2 TRBJ2-2 TRBV4-1 TGCGCCAGCAGCCAAGTCGGGCTAGCGGGAGACACCGGGGAGCTGTTTTTT CASSQVGLAGDTGELFF
- TRBD2 TRBJ2-3 TRBV7-2 TGTGCCAGCAGCTTAGGGACTAGCGGGAGCACAGATACGCAGTATTTT CASSLGTSGSTDTQYF
- TRBD1 TRBJ2-7 TRBV5-6 TGTGCCAGCAGCCTTCCGGGACAGGTGAACGAGCAGTACTTC CASSLPGQVNEQYF